These 13 T cell receptor beta chains came from one sample sequenced in a study of vaccination and CD4 T cells after COVID-19 (dated by TCRdb to 2021 to 2024). Their cognate antigens are unknown. What the treatment or condition label conveys for this sample: approximately 9-day PBMC culture with coronavirus spike peptide pools or control peptides (ViraFEST assay). The method behind the library was PCR. Instrument on record: Illumina iSeq 100. DNA from cultured CD4+ T cells underwent TCR sequencing with the Oncomine TCR Beta short-read assay at the Johns Hopkins FTIC core. The public reads were reanalyzed by TCRdb: fastp trimming at Q25, MiXCR alignment, in-frame beta chains only. Here each entry gathers all rows of one CDR3 protein and keeps the most common genes and DNA. In this sample the table shows around 15,000 distinct CDR3 sequences, about 61% of which occur a single time. About 10% of the sample comes from the top ten.

Sequenced sample: CD4+ T cells from blood, cultured in vitro. The receptors derive from a human donor who had recovered from COVID-19.

The chain joins TRBV6-1 to TRBJ2-1; 9 bases align to TRBD2. With 6 bases clipped from V and 8 bases from J, the junction kept 8 bases outside the gene matches. Germline lookup yields CDR1 MNHNS and CDR2 SASEGT. This CDR3 region has 14 residues. The DNA for the CDR3 is TGTGCCAGCAGACCGGGACTAGCTTCTGATGAGCAGTTCTTC. Amino acids: CASRPGLASDEQFF.

The chain employs TRBV6-2 or TRBV6-3 and TRBJ2-3; TRBD2 agrees at 7 bases. The CDR3 has 14 residues. Germline V gives CDR1 MNHEY, CDR2 SVGEGT. V dropped 4 bases and J dropped 3; count of bases not matched to a gene: 4. The CDR3 here is CASSFAGVTDTQYF. For the CDR3, the DNA is TGTGCCAGCAGTTTCGCGGGAGTTACAGATACGCAGTATTTT.

The chain carries TRBV19 and TRBJ1-2, with 7 bases aligning to TRBD1. Germline CDR1 and CDR2: LNHDA and SQIVND (reference sequence). J was trimmed by 3 bases and V by 5 bases; bases with no gene match: 3. This CDR3 has 13 residues. CDR3 coding DNA: TGTGCCAGTAGTCACGACAGGGACTATGGCTACACCTTC. It specifies CASSHDRDYGYTF.

V gene TRBV10-3 combines with J gene TRBJ1-6; tentative D call: TRBD1 (5 bases). Germline V CDR1 and CDR2: ENHRY, SYGVKD. The CDR3 loop spans 14 amino acids. Trimming cost V 4 bases and J 7 bases, with 11 bases left between them. CDR3 protein: CAISGGLANSPLHF. In nucleotides, the CDR3 is TGTGCCATCAGTGGGGGACTGGCAAATTCACCCCTCCACTTT.

The chain couples TRBV20-1 to TRBJ2-3, with D possibly being TRBD2 (6 bases). Germline-derived CDR1 and CDR2 are DFQATT and SNEGSKA (reference sequence). Between the trimmed V and J ends, which lost 5 bases and 0 bases, there was a span of 12 bases. The CDR3 covers 14 residues. DNA of the CDR3: TGCAGTGCTCGTGGGGCGGGGAGCACAGATACGCAGTATTTT. Its translation: CSARGAGSTDTQYF.

The chain combines TRBV5-5 with TRBJ2-2; D not resolved. CDR1 and CDR2 (germline): SGHKS, YYEKEE (reference sequence). The CDR3 has 15 amino acids. Deletions cut 4 bases from V and 2 bases from J, with 12 bases between. CDR3 DNA sequence: TGTGCCAGCAGCCACCACCCGACAAACACCGGGGAGCTGTTTTTT. Translation gives CASSHHPTNTGELFF.

The rearrangement uses TRBV10-3 and TRBJ1-5; TRBD1 is a possible D gene (5 bases). V lost 3 bases to trimming and J lost 6 bases, with 12 bases between them. Germline CDR1 ENHRY, CDR2 SYGVKD. The CDR3 runs to 14 residues. This chain's CDR3 is CAISDPGQGQPQHF. CDR3 nucleotides: TGTGCCATCAGTGATCCTGGGCAGGGTCAGCCCCAGCATTTT.

The table lists this clonotype with a few counts. V is TRBV18 and J is TRBJ1-1; the match to TRBD1 covers 7 bases. This CDR3 spans 16 amino acids. After removal of 0 bases from V and 2 bases from J, the junction contained 6 bases not matched to a gene. CDR1 is KGHSH, CDR2 LQKENI, per germline. The CDR3 region has the DNA TGTGCCAGCTCACCACCCATTGGGACAGTAAACACTGAAGCTTTCTTT. Translating it yields CASSPPIGTVNTEAFF.

As DNA, the CDR3 is TGTGCCAGCAGTTTAGGTGGCTACACCTTC. This encodes CASSLGGYTF. This chain joins TRBV12-3 or TRBV12-4 and TRBJ1-2; D not certain. Between the trimmed V and J ends, which lost 1 base and 7 bases, there was a span of 1 base. The CDR3 is made up of 10 amino acids.

The table lists this clonotype with a few counts. The V gene is TRBV6-5, the J gene TRBJ1-2; D is unresolved. Between the trimmed V and J ends, which lost 2 bases and 2 bases, there was a span of 15 bases. The CDR3 runs to 16 residues. Germline lookup yields CDR1 MNHEY and CDR2 SVGAGI. CDR3 sequence reads: CASSYHSDGGNYGYTF. The CDR3 DNA is TGTGCCAGCAGTTACCATTCGGATGGTGGGAACTATGGCTACACCTTC.

This clonotype has more than one count but fewer than ten. This chain's CDR3 is CATSRDFLSGETQYF. CDR3 nucleotide sequence: TGTGCCACCAGCAGAGATTTTCTTTCGGGGGAGACCCAGTACTTC. The chain uses TRBV15 and TRBJ2-5; a possible D gene is TRBD2 (5 bases). Germline loops: CDR1 LNHNV, CDR2 YYDKDF (reference sequence). The CDR3 spans 15 residues. Trimming took 0 bases from V and 5 from J, leaving 13 bases between them.

The chain joins TRBV11-3 to TRBJ2-1, with 10 bases fitting TRBD2. From germline, CDR1 is SGHNT and CDR2 YENEEA. J gave up 8 bases and V 1 base, and 5 bases lay outside the gene matches. The CDR3 length is 15 residues. The CDR3 sequence: CASSLGTSGTDEQFF. For the CDR3, the DNA is TGTGCCAGCAGCTTAGGGACTAGCGGTACCGATGAGCAGTTCTTC.

This clonotype was picked up a small number of times. The chain links TRBV20-1 to TRBJ1-2; 7 nucleotides agree with TRBD1. Germline V gene lookup returns CDR1 DFQATT and CDR2 SNEGSKA (reference sequence). The V and J ends lost 6 bases and 4 bases, in that order; junction bases with no gene match: 5. The CDR3 consists of 12 residues. The CDR3 DNA reads as TGCAGTGCCGACAGGGAGGCCTATGGCTACACCTTC. The encoded protein is CSADREAYGYTF.